This T cell receptor (beta chain) was obtained from a study of T cell responses to AZD1222 COVID-19 vaccine. V gave up 0 bases and J gave up 9 bases, with 10 bases separating them. The length of the CDR3 is 13 residues. The germline CDR1 and CDR2 sequences are SGHRS and YFSETQ. Using immunoSEQ multiplex PCR, the repertoire was profiled, and TCRdb retains in-frame clones only, with some absent. The table includes about 150,000 clones, approximately 85% detected once. This TCR came from an adult in good health. The sample here was peripheral blood, taken on day 0 of AZD1222 vaccination. The rearrangement uses TRBV5-1 and TRBJ2-1; D uncertain. The CDR3 DNA follows: TGCGCCAGCAGCTTGGGTCCCCAAGCTGAGCAGTTCTTC. Its protein is CASSLGPQAEQFF. The complete variable domain, with remaining parts taken from reference TRBV5-1 and TRBJ2-1, reads KAGVTQTPRYLIKTRGQQVTLSCSPISGHRSVSWYQQTPGQGLQFLFEYFSETQRNKGNFPGRFSGRQFSNSRSEMNVSTLELGDSALYLCASSLGPQAEQFFGPGTRLTVL.